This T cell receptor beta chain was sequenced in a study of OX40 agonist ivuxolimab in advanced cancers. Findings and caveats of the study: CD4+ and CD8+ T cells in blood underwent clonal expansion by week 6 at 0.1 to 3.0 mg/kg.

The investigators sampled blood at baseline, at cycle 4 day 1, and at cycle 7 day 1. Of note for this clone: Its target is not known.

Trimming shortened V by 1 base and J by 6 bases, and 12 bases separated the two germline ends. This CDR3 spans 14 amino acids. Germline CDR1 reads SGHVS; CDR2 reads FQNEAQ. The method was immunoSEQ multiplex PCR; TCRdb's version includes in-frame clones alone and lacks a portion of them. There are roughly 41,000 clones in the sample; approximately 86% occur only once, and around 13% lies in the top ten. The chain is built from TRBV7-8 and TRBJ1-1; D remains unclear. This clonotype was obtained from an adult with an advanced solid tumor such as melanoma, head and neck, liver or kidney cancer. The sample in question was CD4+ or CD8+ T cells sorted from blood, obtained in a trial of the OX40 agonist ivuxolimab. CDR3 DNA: TGTGCCAGCAGCTTAGTGGGGTATGACGCTGAAGCTTTCTTT. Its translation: CASSLVGYDAEAFF.